The 19 T cell receptor beta chains presented below share a single source sample, sequenced in a study of blood T cell repertoires in COVID-19. The method was immunoSEQ multiplex PCR; TCRdb's version includes in-frame clones alone and lacks a portion of them. The repertoire holds roughly 280,000 clones, about 88% seen once, with over 4% in the top ten. The specimen was peripheral blood. The receptors derive from a woman in her sixties or seventies with COVID-19, enrolled during active disease.

The chain combines TRBV7-2 with TRBJ2-2, with D perhaps matching TRBD1 (5 bases). The CDR3 runs to 19 residues. V dropped 1 base and J dropped 2 bases, with 20 bases sitting between them. Germline-derived CDR1 and CDR2 are SGHTA and FQGNSA. CDR3 residues: CASSLGSYLRVKNTGELFF. The CDR3 bases are TGTGCCAGCAGCTTAGGGTCCTACCTCAGGGTCAAAAACACCGGGGAGCTGTTTTTT. Supplemented by reference TRBV7-2 and TRBJ2-2, the full variable domain reads GAGVSQSPSNKVTEKGKDVELRCDPISGHTALYWYRQSLGQGLEFLIYFQGNSAPDKSGLPSDRFSAERTGGSVSTLTIQRTQQEDSAVYLCASSLGSYLRVKNTGELFFGEGSRLTVL.

This clone has only one observation. The V call is TRBV6-5, the J call TRBJ2-7; perhaps TRBD1 as D (7 bases). CDR1 and CDR2 (germline): MNHEY, SVGAGI. V was cut by 4 bases and J by 3 bases, with 16 bases left in between. This CDR3 region has 15 residues. CDR3 loop: CASSSLSGGSYEQYF. In DNA, the CDR3 is TGTGCCAGCAGTTCCCTGTCAGGGGGGAGCTACGAGCAGTACTTC.

V and J are TRBV6-2 or TRBV6-3 and TRBJ2-1; 13 nucleotides align to TRBD2. J lost 8 bases, V lost 5 bases, and 9 bases had no gene match. Germline CDR1 is MNHEY and CDR2 is SVGEGT. This CDR3 comprises 16 residues. The CDR3 region is CASSGTSGKPADEQFF. DNA of the CDR3: TGTGCCAGCAGTGGGACTAGCGGGAAACCTGCGGATGAGCAGTTCTTC.

The genes are TRBV6-5 and TRBJ2-1, with 14 bases aligning to TRBD2. CDR3 size: 16 residues. V trimming: 2 bases; J trimming: 7 bases; junction bases outside the gene matches: 4. Germline V gene sequence: CDR1 MNHEY, CDR2 SVGAGI. The CDR3 loop is CASSYTGLAGENEQFF. Here the CDR3 DNA reads TGTGCCAGCAGTTACACGGGACTAGCGGGGGAAAATGAGCAGTTCTTC.

V usage is TRBV10-3 and J usage is TRBJ2-7; 9 bases align to TRBD1. In germline, CDR1 is ENHRY, CDR2 SYGVKD. V gave up 6 bases and J gave up 5 bases; unmatched junction bases: 5. The CDR3 contains 13 residues. CDR3 amino acids: CAIRETGGNEQYF. Here the CDR3 DNA reads TGTGCCATCAGAGAGACAGGGGGGAACGAGCAGTACTTC.

The rearrangement joins TRBV5-1 to TRBJ1-6; TRBD1 agrees at 7 bases. V lost 6 bases and J lost 0; bases outside the gene matches: 6. The CDR3 is made up of 16 amino acids. Germline values: CDR1 SGHRS, CDR2 YFSETQ. The CDR3 here is CASTPTGSSYNSPLHF. CDR3 in DNA: TGCGCCAGCACCCCGACAGGGAGCTCCTATAATTCACCCCTCCACTTT.

The chain has TRBV19 and TRBJ2-1; 12 bases map to TRBD2. From germline, CDR1 is LNHDA and CDR2 SQIVND (reference sequence). The trim removed 6 bases at V and 8 bases at J, leaving 5 bases unmatched. The CDR3 has 14 residues. The CDR3 protein is CASRRLAGEYEQFF. The CDR3, as DNA: TGTGCCAGTAGACGACTAGCGGGAGAATATGAGCAGTTCTTC.

The chain combines TRBV5-1 with TRBJ2-2; 11 nucleotides line up with TRBD2. The CDR3 is 16 residues long. Germline V gene data show CDR1 as SGHRS and CDR2 as YFSETQ. V trimming: 4 bases; J trimming: 5 bases; junction bases outside the gene matches: 7. CDR3 DNA sequence: TGCGCCAGCAGCCCTCCGGGACTAGCGGATACCGGGGAGCTGTTTTTT. It specifies CASSPPGLADTGELFF.

This clone was observed a handful of times. The rearrangement links TRBV24-1 to TRBJ2-1; TRBD2 matches at 12 bases. The CDR3 totals 16 residues. Germline CDR1 KGHDR, CDR2 SFDVKD. Trimming removed 3 bases from V and 9 bases from J; junction bases left unmatched: 8. CDR3 nucleotides: TGTGCCACCAGTGATCCCCTAGCGGGGGGGCTCGGTGAGCAGTTCTTC. Translating it yields CATSDPLAGGLGEQFF.

This CDR3 is CASTIGGGRGEQFF. CDR3 sequence (DNA): TGTGCCAGTACCATCGGAGGCGGGAGGGGTGAGCAGTTCTTC. The chain carries TRBV19 and TRBJ2-1, with 9 positions matching TRBD2. The CDR3 extends over 14 amino acids. J was trimmed by 9 bases and V by 7 bases; bases with no gene match: 10. Germline V gene sequence: CDR1 LNHDA, CDR2 SQIVND (reference sequence).

The gene calls are TRBV6-6 and TRBJ1-5, with D unclear. The V and J ends lost 0 bases and 1 base respectively, with 7 bases between them. Germline CDR1 and CDR2: MNHNY and SVGAGI (reference sequence). This CDR3 has 15 residues. CDR3 bases: TGTGCCAGCAGTTACTCGTGGGAGAGCAATCAGCCCCAGCATTTT. As protein: CASSYSWESNQPQHF.

This clone was counted only a few times. The chain combines TRBV11-2 with TRBJ2-1, with 13 bases fitting TRBD2. The CDR3 contains 16 residues. CDR1 is SGHAT, CDR2 FQNNGV, per germline. After removal of 5 bases from V and 7 bases from J, the junction contained 8 bases not matched to a gene. The CDR3 DNA is TGTGCCAGCAGCCTAGGACTAGCGGGAGTGTGGAATGAGCAGTTCTTC. It specifies CASSLGLAGVWNEQFF.

This chain connects TRBV7-2 to TRBJ1-2; D possibly corresponds to TRBD1 (6 bases). Germline V gives CDR1 SGHTA, CDR2 FQGNSA. This CDR3 has 14 amino acids. The germline V and J ends were trimmed by 5 bases and 8 bases, with 18 bases remaining between them. The CDR3 nucleotides read TGTGCCAGCAGCCTGGACAACAGGGTCGGAGGCTACACCTTC. It encodes CASSLDNRVGGYTF.

CDR3 nucleotides: TGTGCCAGCAGCCGGGAACCGACAGGGAACTATGGCTACACCTTC. Its protein is CASSREPTGNYGYTF. The V gene is TRBV4-2, the J gene TRBJ1-2; 7 bases line up with TRBD1. J gave up 2 bases and V 4 bases, and 7 bases lay outside the gene matches. This CDR3 is built from 15 residues. Germline CDR1 LGHNA, CDR2 YNFKEQ.

This clone was detected only a few times. The chain is built from TRBV28 and TRBJ1-2; TRBD1 is a possible D gene (5 bases). Trimming left V 6 bases short and J 3 bases short, with 11 bases between. Germline-derived CDR1 and CDR2 are MDHEN and SYDVKM. The CDR3 consists of 13 residues. This CDR3 is CASSFTGYYGYTF. For the CDR3, the DNA is TGTGCCAGCAGCTTTACAGGATACTATGGCTACACCTTC.

This clone came up a few times. The genes are TRBV6-2 or TRBV6-3 and TRBJ2-4; 7 bases fit TRBD1. Per germline, CDR1 MNHEY and CDR2 SVGEGT. The CDR3 runs 15 residues. V was pared by 5 bases and J by 0 bases, with 4 bases of the junction left unmatched. The CDR3 region is CASSGTELAKNIQYF. CDR3 sequence (DNA): TGTGCCAGCAGTGGGACAGAACTAGCCAAAAACATTCAGTACTTC.

As concerns this clone: Additional DNA sequences in this sample encode the identical CDR3. The rearrangement uses TRBV19 and TRBJ2-2; D may be TRBD2 (6 bases). V was cut by 0 bases and J by 7 bases, with 18 bases left in between. The CDR3 spans 17 residues. Germline V gives CDR1 LNHDA, CDR2 SQIVND (reference sequence). The CDR3 DNA sequence: TGTGCCAGTAGTATAGATCGGCGGGACGCTTCGGGCGGGGAGCTGTTTTTT. As protein: CASSIDRRDASGGELFF.

V and J are TRBV19 and TRBJ1-5; 11 bases fit TRBD1. V gave up 2 bases and J gave up 6 bases; unmatched junction bases: 6. The CDR3 is made up of 16 amino acids. Germline values: CDR1 LNHDA, CDR2 SQIVND (reference sequence). CDR3 nucleotide sequence: TGTGCCAGTAGTATACGGACAGGGGGCTCGAGTCAGCCCCAGCATTTT. Translated: CASSIRTGGSSQPQHF.

The V gene is TRBV5-5, the J gene TRBJ1-5, with 10 bases fitting TRBD1. J was trimmed by 2 bases and V by 5 bases; bases with no gene match: 7. CDR3 length equals 16 residues. Germline V gives CDR1 SGHKS, CDR2 YYEKEE (reference sequence). The CDR3 nucleotides are TGTGCCAGCAGTTTGACAGGGGGCAGAGGCAATCAGCCCCAGCATTTT. Its translation is CASSLTGGRGNQPQHF.